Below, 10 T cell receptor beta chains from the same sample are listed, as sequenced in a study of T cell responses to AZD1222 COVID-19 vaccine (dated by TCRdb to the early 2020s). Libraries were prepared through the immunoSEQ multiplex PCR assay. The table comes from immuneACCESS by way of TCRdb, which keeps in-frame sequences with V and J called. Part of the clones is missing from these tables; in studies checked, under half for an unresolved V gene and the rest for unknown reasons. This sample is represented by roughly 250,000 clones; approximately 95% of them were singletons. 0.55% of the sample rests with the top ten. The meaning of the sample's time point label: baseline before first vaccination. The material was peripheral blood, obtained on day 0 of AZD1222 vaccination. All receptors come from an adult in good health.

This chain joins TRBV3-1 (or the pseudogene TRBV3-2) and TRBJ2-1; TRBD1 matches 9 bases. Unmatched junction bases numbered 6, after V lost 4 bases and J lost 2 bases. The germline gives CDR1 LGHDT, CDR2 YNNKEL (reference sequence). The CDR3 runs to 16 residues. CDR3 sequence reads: CASSPGTGRAYNEQFF. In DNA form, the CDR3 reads TGTGCCAGCAGCCCCGGGACAGGGAGGGCCTACAATGAGCAGTTCTTC.

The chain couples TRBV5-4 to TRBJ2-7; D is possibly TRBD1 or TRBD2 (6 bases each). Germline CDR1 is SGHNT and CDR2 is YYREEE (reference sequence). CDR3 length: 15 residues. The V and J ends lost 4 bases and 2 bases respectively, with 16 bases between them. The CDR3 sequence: CASSLGGGQPYEQYF. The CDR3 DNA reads TGTGCCAGCAGCCTGGGGGGAGGACAGCCCTACGAGCAGTACTTC.

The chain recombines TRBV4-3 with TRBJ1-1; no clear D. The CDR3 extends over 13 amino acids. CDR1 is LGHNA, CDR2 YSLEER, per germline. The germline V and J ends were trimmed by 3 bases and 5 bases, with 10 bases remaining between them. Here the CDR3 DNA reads TGCGCCAGCAGCCAGCATGGGTGGACTGAAGCTTTCTTT. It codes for CASSQHGWTEAFF.

CDR3 loop: CASSLGPTGFNSPLHF. The DNA of the CDR3 is TGTGCCAGCAGCTTAGGGCCTACAGGCTTTAATTCACCCCTCCACTTT. This rearrangement joins TRBV7-2 to TRBJ1-6; the D gene is possibly TRBD1 (5 bases). Looked up from germline, CDR1 is SGHTA and CDR2 is FQGNSA. The CDR3 contains 16 residues. Deletions cut 1 base from V and 6 bases from J, with 13 bases between. Together with reference TRBV7-2 and TRBJ1-6, the CDR3 gives the full variable domain: GAGVSQSPSNKVTEKGKDVELRCDPISGHTALYWYRQSLGQGLEFLIYFQGNSAPDKSGLPSDRFSAERTGGSVSTLTIQRTQQEDSAVYLCASSLGPTGFNSPLHFGNGTRLTVT.

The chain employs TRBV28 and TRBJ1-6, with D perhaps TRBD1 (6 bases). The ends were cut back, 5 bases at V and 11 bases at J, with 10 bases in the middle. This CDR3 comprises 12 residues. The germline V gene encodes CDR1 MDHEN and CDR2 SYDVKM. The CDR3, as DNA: TGTGCCAGCAGTCAGGGGTTGGCACCCCTCCACTTT. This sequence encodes CASSQGLAPLHF.

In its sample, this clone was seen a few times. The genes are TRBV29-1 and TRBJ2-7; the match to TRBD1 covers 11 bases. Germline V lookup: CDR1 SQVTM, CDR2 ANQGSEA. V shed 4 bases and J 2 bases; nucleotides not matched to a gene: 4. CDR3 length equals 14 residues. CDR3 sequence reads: CSVVRDRGAYEQYF. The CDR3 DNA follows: TGCAGCGTTGTACGGGACAGGGGGGCCTACGAGCAGTACTTC.

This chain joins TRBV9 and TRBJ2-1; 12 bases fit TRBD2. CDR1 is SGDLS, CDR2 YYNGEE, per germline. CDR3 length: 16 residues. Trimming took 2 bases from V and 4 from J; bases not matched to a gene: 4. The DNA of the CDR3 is TGTGCCAGCAGCGTTACGACTAGCGGGGGTTACAATGAGCAGTTCTTC. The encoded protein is CASSVTTSGGYNEQFF.

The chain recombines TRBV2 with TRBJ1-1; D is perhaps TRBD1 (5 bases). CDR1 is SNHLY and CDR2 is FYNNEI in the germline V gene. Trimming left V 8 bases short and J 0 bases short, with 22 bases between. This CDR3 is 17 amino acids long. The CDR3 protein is CASESGRYSLLNTEAFF. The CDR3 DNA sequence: TGTGCCAGCGAATCGGGACGCTATTCTTTATTGAACACTGAAGCTTTCTTT.

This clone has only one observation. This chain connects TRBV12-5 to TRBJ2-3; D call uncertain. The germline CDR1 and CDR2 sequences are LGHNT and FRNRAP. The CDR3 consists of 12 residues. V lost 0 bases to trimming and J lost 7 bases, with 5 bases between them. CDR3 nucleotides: TGTGCTAGTGGTTTGGTCCCTCATACGCAGTATTTT. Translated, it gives CASGLVPHTQYF.

The CDR3 loop reads CASSATTDTQYF. In DNA, the CDR3 is TGTGCCAGCAGCGCGACCACAGATACGCAGTATTTT. J is TRBJ2-3 and V is TRBV7-2, with D uncertain. Deletions cut 5 bases from V and 2 bases from J, with 5 bases between. Germline V lookup: CDR1 SGHTA, CDR2 FQGNSA. The length of the CDR3 is 12 residues.